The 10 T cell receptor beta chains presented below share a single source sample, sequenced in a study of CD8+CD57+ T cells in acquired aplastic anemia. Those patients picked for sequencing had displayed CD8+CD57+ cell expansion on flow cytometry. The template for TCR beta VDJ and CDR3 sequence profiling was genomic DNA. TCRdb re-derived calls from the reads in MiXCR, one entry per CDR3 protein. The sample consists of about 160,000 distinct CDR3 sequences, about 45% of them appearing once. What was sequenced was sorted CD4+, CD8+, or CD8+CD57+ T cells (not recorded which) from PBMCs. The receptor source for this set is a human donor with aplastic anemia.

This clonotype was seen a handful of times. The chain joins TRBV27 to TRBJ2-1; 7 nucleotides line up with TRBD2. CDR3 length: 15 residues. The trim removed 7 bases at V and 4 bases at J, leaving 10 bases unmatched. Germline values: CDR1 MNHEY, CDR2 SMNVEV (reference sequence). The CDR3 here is CASNSTGTTYNEQFF. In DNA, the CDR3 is TGTGCCAGCAATTCGACCGGGACTACGTACAATGAGCAGTTCTTC.

The CDR3 nucleotides read TGTGCCACCAGTGAAAGGACTCGCTATGGCTACACCTTC. This sequence encodes CATSERTRYGYTF. The V gene is TRBV24-1, the J gene TRBJ1-2, with no clear D. CDR3 length: 13 residues. V lost 4 bases, J lost 4 bases, and 9 bases lay in between. Germline V gene sequence: CDR1 KGHDR, CDR2 SFDVKD.

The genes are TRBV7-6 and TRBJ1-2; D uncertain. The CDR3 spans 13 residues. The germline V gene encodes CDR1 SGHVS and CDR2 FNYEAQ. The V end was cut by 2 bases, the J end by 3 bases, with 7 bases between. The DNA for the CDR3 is TGTGCCAGCAGCTTATCTGAGGACTATGGCTACACCTTC. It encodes CASSLSEDYGYTF.

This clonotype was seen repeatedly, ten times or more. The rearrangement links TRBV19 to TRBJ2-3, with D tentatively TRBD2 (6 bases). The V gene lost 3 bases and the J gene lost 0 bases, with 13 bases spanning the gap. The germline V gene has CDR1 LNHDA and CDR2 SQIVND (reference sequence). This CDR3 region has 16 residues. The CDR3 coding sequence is TGTGCCAGTAGTATCGGGCTAGCGAGTAGCACAGATACGCAGTATTTT. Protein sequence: CASSIGLASSTDTQYF.

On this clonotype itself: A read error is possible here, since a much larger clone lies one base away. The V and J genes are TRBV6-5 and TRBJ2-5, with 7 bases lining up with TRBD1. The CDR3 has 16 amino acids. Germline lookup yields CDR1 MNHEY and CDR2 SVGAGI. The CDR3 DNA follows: TGTGCCAGCAGTTTTCTCCAGACAGGGTCGTTGGAGACCCAGTGCTTC. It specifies CASSFLQTGSLETQCF.

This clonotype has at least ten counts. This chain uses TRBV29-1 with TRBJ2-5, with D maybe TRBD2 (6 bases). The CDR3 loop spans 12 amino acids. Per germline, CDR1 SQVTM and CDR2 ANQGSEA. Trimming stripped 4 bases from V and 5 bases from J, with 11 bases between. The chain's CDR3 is CSVAEGLETQYF. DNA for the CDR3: TGCAGCGTTGCGGAGGGCCTTGAGACCCAGTACTTC.

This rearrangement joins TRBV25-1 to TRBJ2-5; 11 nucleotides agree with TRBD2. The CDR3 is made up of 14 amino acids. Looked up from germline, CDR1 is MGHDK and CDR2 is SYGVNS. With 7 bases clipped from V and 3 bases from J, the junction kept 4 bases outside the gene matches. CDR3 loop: CASKSLAGEETQYF. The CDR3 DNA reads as TGTGCCAGCAAGTCACTAGCGGGGGAAGAGACCCAGTACTTC.

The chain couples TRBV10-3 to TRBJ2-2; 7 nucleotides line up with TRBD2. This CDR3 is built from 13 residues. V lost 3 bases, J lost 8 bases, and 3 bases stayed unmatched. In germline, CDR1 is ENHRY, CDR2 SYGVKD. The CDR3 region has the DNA TGTGCCATCAGTGACCAAGCGGGGGGGGAGCTGTTTTTT. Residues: CAISDQAGGELFF.

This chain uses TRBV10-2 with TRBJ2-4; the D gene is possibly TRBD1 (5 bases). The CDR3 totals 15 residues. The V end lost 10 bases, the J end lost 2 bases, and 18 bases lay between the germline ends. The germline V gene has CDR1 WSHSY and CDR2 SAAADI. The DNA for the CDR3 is TGCGCCACCCTACTTCAGGGTGCTTCCAAAAACATTCAGTACTTC. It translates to CATLLQGASKNIQYF.

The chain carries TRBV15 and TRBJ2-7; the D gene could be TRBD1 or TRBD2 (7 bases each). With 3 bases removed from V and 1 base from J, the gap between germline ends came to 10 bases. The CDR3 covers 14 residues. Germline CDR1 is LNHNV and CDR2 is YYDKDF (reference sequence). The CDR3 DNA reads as TGTGCCACCAGCAGCAGGGGGGGTTCCTACGAGCAGTACTTC. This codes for CATSSRGGSYEQYF.